Listed below are T cell receptor beta chains from one sample, sequenced in a study of Graves' ophthalmopathy and Graves' hyperthyroidism. A single record per CDR3 protein comes from TCRdb applying MiXCR to the multiplex PCR reads. The sample carries 740,000 or so distinct CDR3 sequences, 40% recorded once. Sequencing was performed on peripheral blood. All receptors derive from an adult man with Graves' ophthalmopathy. CDR3s include the opening cysteine and the closing phenylalanine or tryptophan. Fields, in order: V gene, D gene, J gene, clone size, CDR3 protein, CDR3 DNA. D genes are given only for firm matches. The listing skips clone size in some rows; elsewhere it reads once, few, many or a size class.

TRBV10-3	TRBD1	TRBJ1-6	few	CALGQGADSPLHF	TGTGCTCTAGGACAGGGGGCCGATTCACCCCTCCACTTT
TRBV12-3/TRBV12-4	TRBD1	TRBJ1-4	-	CASSHTGQGREKLFF	TGTGCCAGCAGCCATACCGGACAGGGTCGTGAAAAACTGTTTTTT
TRBV19	-	TRBJ1-5	many	CASSIPGGNQPQHF	TGTGCCAGTAGTATCCCAGGGGGCAATCAGCCCCAGCATTTT
TRBV12-3/TRBV12-4	TRBD1	TRBJ1-5	few	CASSWGAGGSQPQHF	TGTGCCAGCAGCTGGGGAGCAGGGGGCTCTCAGCCCCAGCATTTT
TRBV10-2	-	TRBJ2-7	few	CASSGTPTYEQYF	TGTGCCAGTTCCGGGACACCGACCTACGAGCAGTACTTC
TRBV2	-	TRBJ2-3	-	CASSELASGTDTQYF	TGTGCCAGCAGTGAACTAGCTTCCGGCACAGATACGCAGTATTTT
TRBV18	TRBD1	TRBJ2-5	-	CASSPFGQGQWETQYF	TGTGCCAGCTCACCATTTGGACAGGGGCAGTGGGAGACCCAGTACTTC
TRBV10-3	-	TRBJ2-5	few	CASSADRAPGQETQYF	TGTGCCAGCAGTGCAGACCGGGCCCCCGGGCAAGAGACCCAGTACTTC
TRBV10-1	-	TRBJ1-2	-	CARDHSPNYGYTF	TGTGCTAGAGATCACAGCCCTAACTATGGCTACACCTTC
TRBV7-9	TRBD1	TRBJ2-7	-	CASSLGRGQGEIYEQYF	TGTGCCAGCAGCTTAGGCCGGGGACAGGGGGAAATCTACGAGCAGTACTTC
TRBV7-9	-	TRBJ2-7	many	CASSYEAVHEQYF	TGTGCCAGCAGCTACGAGGCGGTCCACGAGCAGTACTTC
TRBV10-3	-	TRBJ2-1	-	CAISESGTNNEQFF	TGTGCCATCAGTGAGTCGGGCACAAACAATGAGCAGTTCTTC
TRBV25-1	-	TRBJ1-4	-	CASSDSRNEKLFF	TGTGCCAGCAGTGATAGTCGGAATGAAAAACTGTTTTTT
TRBV6-2/TRBV6-3	-	TRBJ2-2	-	CASRPPSGGHTGELFF	TGTGCCAGCAGGCCTCCCTCGGGGGGCCACACCGGGGAGCTGTTTTTT
TRBV19	-	TRBJ2-5	-	CASTTGTSETQYF	TGTGCCAGTACGACAGGGACTTCTGAGACCCAGTACTTC